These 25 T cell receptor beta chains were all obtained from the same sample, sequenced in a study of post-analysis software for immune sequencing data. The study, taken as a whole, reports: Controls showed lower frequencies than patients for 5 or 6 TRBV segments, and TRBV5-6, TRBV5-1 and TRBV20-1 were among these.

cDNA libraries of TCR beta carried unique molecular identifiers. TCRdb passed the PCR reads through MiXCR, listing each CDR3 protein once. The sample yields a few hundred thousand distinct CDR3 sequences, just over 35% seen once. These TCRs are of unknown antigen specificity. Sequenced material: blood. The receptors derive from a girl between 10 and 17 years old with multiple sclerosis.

CDR3 coding DNA: TGTGCCAGCCCCACTAGCGGGGATTACAATGAGCAGTTCTTC. Translation: CASPTSGDYNEQFF. V is TRBV18 and J is TRBJ2-1; TRBD2 matches 10 bases. The length of the CDR3 is 14 residues. The junction had 5 bases not matched to a gene; V was cut back by 8 bases and J by 4 bases. Germline V gene data show CDR1 as KGHSH and CDR2 as LQKENI.

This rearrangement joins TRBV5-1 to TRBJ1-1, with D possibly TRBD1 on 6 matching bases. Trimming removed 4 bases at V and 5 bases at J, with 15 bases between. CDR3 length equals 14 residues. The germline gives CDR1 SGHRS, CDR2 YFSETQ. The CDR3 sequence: CASSQPMQGTEAFF. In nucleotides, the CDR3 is TGCGCCAGCAGCCAACCGATGCAGGGGACTGAAGCTTTCTTT.

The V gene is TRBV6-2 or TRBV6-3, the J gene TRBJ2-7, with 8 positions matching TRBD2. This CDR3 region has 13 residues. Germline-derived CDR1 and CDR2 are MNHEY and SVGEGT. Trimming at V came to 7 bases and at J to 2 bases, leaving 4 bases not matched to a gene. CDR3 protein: CASTTGLAYEQYF. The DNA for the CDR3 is TGTGCCAGCACCACGGGACTAGCCTACGAGCAGTACTTC.

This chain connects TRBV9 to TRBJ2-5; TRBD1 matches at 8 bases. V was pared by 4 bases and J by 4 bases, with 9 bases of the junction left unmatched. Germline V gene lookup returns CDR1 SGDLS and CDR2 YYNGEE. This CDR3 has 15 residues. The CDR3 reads CASSPARGPRETQYF. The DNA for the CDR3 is TGTGCCAGCAGCCCAGCCAGGGGGCCAAGAGAGACCCAGTACTTC. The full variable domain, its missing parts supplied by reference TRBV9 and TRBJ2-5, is DSGVTQTPKHLITATGQRVTLRCSPRSGDLSVYWYQQSLDQGLQFLIQYYNGEERAKGNILERFSAQQFPDLHSELNLSSLELGDSALYFCASSPARGPRETQYFGPGTRLLVL.

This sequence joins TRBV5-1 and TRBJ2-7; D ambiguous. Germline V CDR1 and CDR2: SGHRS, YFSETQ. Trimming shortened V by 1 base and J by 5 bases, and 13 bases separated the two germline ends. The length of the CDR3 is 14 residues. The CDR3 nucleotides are TGCGCCAGCAGCTTGAGTCAGACCTACGACGAGCAGTACTTC. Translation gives CASSLSQTYDEQYF.

CDR3 amino acids: CASETLQGFYGYTF. The CDR3 bases are TGTGCCTCGGAGACATTACAGGGCTTTTATGGCTACACCTTC. This chain links TRBV30 with TRBJ1-2; a weak D match, TRBD1 (6 bases). CDR3 length: 14 amino acids. V shed 7 bases and J shed 5 bases, with 20 bases lying between them. The germline V gene has CDR1 GTSNPN and CDR2 SVGIG (reference sequence).

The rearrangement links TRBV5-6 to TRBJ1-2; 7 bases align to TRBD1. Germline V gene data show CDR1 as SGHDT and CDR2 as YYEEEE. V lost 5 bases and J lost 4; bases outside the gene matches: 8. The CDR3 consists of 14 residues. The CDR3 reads CASRNRDSFYGYTF. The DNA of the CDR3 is TGTGCCAGCAGGAACCGGGACAGCTTCTATGGCTACACCTTC.

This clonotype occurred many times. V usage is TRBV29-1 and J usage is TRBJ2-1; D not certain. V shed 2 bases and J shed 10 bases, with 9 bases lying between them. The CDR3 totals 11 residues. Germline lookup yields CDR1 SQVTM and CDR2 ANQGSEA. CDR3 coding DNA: TGCAGCGTTGAAAACGCGGCAGAGCAGTTCTTC. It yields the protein CSVENAAEQFF.

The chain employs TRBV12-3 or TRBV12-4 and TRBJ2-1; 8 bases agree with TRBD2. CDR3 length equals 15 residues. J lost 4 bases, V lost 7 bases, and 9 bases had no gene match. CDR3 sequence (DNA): TGTGCCAGCATAGAGGCGGGAGGCGGGTACAATGAGCAGTTCTTC. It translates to CASIEAGGGYNEQFF.

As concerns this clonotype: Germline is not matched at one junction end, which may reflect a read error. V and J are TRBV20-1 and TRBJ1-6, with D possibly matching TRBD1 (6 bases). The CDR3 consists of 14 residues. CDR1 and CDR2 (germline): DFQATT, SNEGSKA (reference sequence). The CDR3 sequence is CSAQDSFYNSPHHF. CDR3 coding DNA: TGCAGTGCCCAGGACAGCTTCTATAATTCACCCCACCACTTT.

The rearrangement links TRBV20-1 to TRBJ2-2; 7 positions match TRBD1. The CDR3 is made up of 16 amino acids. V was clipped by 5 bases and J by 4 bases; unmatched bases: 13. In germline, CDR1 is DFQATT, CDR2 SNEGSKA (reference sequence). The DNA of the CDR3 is TGCAGTGCTGTCACATCCGGGACAGCCTCCACCGGGGAGCTGTTTTTT. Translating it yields CSAVTSGTASTGELFF.

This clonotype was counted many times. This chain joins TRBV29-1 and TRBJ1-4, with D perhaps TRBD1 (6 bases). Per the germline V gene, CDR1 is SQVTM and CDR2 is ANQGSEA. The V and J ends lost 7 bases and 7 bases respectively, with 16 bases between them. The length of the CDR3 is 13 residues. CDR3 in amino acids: CSAVRGTSEKLFF. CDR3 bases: TGCAGCGCGGTACGGGGGACAAGTGAAAAACTGTTTTTT.

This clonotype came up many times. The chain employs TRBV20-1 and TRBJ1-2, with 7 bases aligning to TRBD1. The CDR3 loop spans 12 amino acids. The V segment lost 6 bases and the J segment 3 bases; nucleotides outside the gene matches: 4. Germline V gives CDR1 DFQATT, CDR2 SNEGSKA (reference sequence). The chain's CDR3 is CSATGEDYGYTF. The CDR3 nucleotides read TGCAGTGCCACAGGGGAGGACTATGGCTACACCTTC.

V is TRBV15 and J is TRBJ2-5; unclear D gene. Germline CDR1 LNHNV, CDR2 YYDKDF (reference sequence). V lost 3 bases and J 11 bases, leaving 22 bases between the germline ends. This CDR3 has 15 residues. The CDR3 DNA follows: TGTGCCACCAGCAGGGACCTCCTGAGTTACAATGAGCAGTACTTC. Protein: CATSRDLLSYNEQYF. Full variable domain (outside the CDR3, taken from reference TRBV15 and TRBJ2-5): DAMVIQNPRYQVTQFGKPVTLSCSQTLNHNVMYWYQQKSSQAPKLLFHYYDKDFNNEADTPDNFQSRRPNTSFCFLDIRSPGLGDTAMYLCATSRDLLSYNEQYFGPGTRLLVL.

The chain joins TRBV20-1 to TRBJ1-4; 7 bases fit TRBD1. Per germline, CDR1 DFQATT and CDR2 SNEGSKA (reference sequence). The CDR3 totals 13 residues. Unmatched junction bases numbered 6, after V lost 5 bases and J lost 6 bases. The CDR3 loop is CSAPDRAYEKLFF. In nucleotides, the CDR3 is TGCAGTGCTCCCGACAGGGCTTATGAAAAACTGTTTTTT.

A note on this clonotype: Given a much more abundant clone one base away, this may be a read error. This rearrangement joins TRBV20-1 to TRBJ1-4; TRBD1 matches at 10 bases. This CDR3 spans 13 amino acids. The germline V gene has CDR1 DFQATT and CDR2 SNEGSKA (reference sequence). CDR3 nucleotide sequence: TGCAGTGCGGGACAGGGGTTAGGAGAAAAACGGTTTTTT. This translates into CSAGQGLGEKRFF.

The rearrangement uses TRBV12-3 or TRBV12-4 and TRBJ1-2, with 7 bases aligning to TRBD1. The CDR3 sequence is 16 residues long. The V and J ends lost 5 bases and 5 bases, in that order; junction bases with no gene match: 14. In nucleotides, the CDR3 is TGTGCCAGCAGTAAACCAGGGGGAGGGCCCGAATATGGCTACACCTTC. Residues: CASSKPGGGPEYGYTF.

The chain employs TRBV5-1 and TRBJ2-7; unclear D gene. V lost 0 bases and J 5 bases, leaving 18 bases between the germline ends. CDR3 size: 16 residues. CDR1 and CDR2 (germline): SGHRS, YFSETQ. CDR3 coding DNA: TGCGCCAGCAGCTTGGCGGTCCAGAGATTGACCGACGAGCAGTACTTC. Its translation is CASSLAVQRLTDEQYF.

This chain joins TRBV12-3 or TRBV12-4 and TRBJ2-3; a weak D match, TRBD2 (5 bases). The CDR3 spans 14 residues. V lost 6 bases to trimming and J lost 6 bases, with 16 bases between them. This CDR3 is CASSLRGPADTQYF. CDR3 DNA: TGTGCCAGCAGCTTGAGAGGGCCCGCGGATACGCAGTATTTT.

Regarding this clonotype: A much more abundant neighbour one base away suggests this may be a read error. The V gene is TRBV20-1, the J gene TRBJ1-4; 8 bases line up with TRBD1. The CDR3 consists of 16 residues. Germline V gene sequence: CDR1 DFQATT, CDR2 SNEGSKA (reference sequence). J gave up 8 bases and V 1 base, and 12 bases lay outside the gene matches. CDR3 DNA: TGCAGTGCTAGAGTCGGGCAGGGGGCAGAGTTCGAAAAACTGTTTTTT. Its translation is CSARVGQGAEFEKLFF.

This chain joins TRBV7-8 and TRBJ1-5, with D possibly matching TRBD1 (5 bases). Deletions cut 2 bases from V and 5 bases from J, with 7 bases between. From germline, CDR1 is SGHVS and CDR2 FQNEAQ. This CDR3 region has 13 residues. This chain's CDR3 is CASSLQGDQPQHF. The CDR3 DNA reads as TGTGCCAGCAGCTTACAGGGAGATCAGCCCCAGCATTTT.

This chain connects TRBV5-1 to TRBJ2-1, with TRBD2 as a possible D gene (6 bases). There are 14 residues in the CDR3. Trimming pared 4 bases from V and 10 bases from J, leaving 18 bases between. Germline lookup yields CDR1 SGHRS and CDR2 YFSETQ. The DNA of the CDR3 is TGCGCCAGCAGCGGACCGGGACTTCCTCTAGAGCAGTTCTTC. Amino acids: CASSGPGLPLEQFF.

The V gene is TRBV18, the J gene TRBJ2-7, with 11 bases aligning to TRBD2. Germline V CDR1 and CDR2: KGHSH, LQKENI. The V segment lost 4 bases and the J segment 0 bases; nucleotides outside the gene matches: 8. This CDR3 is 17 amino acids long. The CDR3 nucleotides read TGTGCCAGCTCACTAACTAGCGGGGGACAATCCTCCTACGAGCAGTACTTC. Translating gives CASSLTSGGQSSYEQYF.

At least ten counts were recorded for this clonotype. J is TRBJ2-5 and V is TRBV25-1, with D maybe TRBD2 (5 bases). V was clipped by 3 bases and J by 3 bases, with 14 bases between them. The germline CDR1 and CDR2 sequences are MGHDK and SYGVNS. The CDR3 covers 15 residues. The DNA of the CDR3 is TGTGCCAGCAGTGATGAGGGCGAGGGTAAAGAGACCCAGTACTTC. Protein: CASSDEGEGKETQYF.

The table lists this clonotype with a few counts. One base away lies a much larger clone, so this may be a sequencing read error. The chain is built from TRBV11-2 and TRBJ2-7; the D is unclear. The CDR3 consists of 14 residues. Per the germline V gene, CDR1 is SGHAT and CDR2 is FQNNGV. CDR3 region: CTSSLVDATYEQYF. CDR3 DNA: TGTACCAGCAGCTTAGTGGACGCTACCTACGAGCAGTACTTC. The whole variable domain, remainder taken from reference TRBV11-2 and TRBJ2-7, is EAGVAQSPRYKIIEKRQSVAFWCNPISGHATLYWYQQILGQGPKLLIQFQNNGVVDDSQLPKDRFSAERLKGVDSTLKIQPAKLEDSAVYLCTSSLVDATYEQYFGPGTRLTVT.